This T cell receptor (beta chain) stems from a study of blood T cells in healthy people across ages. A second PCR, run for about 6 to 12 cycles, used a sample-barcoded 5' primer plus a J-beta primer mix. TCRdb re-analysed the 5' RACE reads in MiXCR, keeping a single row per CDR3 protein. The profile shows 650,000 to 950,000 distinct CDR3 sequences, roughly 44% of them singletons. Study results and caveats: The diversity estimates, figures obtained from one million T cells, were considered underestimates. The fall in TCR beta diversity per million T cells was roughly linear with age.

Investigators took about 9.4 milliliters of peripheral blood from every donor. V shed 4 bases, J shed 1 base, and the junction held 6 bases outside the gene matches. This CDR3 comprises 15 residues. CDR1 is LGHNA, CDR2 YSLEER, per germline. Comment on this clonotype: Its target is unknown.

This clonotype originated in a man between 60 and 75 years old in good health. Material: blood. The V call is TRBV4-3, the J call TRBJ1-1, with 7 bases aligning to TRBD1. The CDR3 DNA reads TGCGCCAGCAGCCGAAACAGGGGAGGGAACACTGAAGCTTTCTTT. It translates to CASSRNRGGNTEAFF.